The clone carrying this T cell receptor beta chain was seen more than once but under ten times. Its antigen is unidentified. The junction departs from the called germline gene at one end, perhaps through a read error. This sample is drawn from a study of liver allograft versus peripheral blood T cells. Overall study: Comparing T cell receptor repertoires in transplanted livers with those in recipients' peripheral blood was part of the design. Regarding the study as a whole: Inside liver allografts, T cell receptor repertoires reportedly diverged from the repertoires found in peripheral blood.

Germline CDR1 SEHNR, CDR2 FQNEAQ (reference sequence). This CDR3 is built from 12 residues. TCRdb recomputed calls from the reads with MiXCR, one row per CDR3 protein. There are 8,000 to 10,000 distinct CDR3 sequences in the sample; roughly 22% occur only once, and 5% to 6% lies in the top ten. The V and J genes are TRBV7-9 and TRBJ1-1; D perhaps matches TRBD1 (5 bases). The source of this sequence is a human patient who had a liver transplant. The graft donor may have contributed some T cells. The CDR3 region is CASTQNTGNSFF. The CDR3 DNA reads as TGTGCCAGCACCCAAAATACAGGAAACTCTTTCTTC.